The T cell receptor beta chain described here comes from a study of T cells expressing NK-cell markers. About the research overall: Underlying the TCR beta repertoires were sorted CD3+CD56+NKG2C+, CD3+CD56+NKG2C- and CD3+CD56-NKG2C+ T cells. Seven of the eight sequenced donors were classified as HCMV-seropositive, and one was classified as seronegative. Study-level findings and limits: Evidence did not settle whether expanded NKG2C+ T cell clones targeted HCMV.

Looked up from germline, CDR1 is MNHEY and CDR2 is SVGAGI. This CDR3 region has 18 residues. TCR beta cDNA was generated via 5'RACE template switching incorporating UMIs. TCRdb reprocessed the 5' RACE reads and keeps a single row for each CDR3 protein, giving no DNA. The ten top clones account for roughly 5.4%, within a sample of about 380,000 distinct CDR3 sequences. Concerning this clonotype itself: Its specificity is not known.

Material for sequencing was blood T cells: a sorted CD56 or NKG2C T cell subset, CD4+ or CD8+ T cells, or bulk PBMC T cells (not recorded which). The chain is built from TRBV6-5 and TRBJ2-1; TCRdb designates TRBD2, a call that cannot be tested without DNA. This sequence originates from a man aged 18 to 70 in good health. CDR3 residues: CASSYSSLAGGQGNEQFF.